This T cell receptor beta chain is from a study of identical twins. Ten or more counts support this clonotype. Germline V gives CDR1 ENHRY, CDR2 SYGVKD. V lost 0 bases to trimming and J lost 12 bases, with 9 bases between them. CDR3 length equals 12 residues. A single record per CDR3 protein comes from TCRdb applying MiXCR to the 5' RACE reads. The data show fewer than 350,000 distinct CDR3 sequences, roughly 8.6% seen once. Another study also made use of these data, one on yellow fever vaccine responses in identical twins.

This chain uses TRBV10-3 with TRBJ2-1, with D unresolved. Sequencing input: memory (CD45RO+) T cells sorted from blood. This receptor was obtained from a woman between 18 and 30 years old in good health. The CDR3 here is CAISESRKGQFF. CDR3 in DNA: TGTGCCATCAGTGAGTCCAGGAAAGGGCAGTTCTTC.